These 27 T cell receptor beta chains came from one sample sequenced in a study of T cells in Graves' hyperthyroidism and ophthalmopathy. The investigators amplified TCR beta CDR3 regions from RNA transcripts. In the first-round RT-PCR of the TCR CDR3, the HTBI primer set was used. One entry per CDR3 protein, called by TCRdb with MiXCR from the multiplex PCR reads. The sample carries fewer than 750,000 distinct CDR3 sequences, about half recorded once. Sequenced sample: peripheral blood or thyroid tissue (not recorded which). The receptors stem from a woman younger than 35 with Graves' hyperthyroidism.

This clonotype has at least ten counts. CDR3 in DNA: TGTGCCAGCACCTCTGGGACGGACTCCTACGAGCAGTACTTC. It specifies CASTSGTDSYEQYF. The chain carries TRBV7-9 and TRBJ2-7; D tentatively reads TRBD1 or TRBD2 (5 bases each). The germline V and J ends were trimmed by 7 bases and 0 bases, with 13 bases remaining between them. The CDR3 spans 14 residues. Germline V gene data show CDR1 as SEHNR and CDR2 as FQNEAQ (reference sequence).

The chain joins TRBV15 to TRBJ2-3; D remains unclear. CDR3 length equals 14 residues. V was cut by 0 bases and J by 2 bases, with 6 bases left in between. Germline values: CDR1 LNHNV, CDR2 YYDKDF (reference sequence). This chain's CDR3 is CATSRDPDTDTQYF. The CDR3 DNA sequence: TGTGCCACCAGCAGAGATCCCGACACAGATACGCAGTATTTT.

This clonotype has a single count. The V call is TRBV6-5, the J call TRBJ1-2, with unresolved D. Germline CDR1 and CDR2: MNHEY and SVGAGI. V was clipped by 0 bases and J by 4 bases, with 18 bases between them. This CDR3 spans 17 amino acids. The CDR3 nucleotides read TGTGCCAGCAGTTACTCGATATGGGAGGGTGAGGGCTATGGCTACACCTTC. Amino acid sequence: CASSYSIWEGEGYGYTF.

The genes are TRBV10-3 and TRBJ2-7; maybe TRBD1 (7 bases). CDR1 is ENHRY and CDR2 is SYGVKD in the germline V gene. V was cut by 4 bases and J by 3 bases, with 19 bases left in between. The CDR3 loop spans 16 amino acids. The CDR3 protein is CAISARDNRGGYEQYF. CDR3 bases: TGTGCCATCAGTGCTAGAGATAACAGGGGAGGCTACGAGCAGTACTTC.

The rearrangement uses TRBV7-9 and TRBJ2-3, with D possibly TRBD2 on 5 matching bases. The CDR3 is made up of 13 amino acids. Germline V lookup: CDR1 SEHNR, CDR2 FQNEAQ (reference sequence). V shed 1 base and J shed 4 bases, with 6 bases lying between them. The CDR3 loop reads CASSLGSADTQYF. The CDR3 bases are TGTGCCAGCAGCTTAGGTAGCGCAGATACGCAGTATTTT. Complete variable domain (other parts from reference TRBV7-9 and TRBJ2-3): DTGVSQNPRHKITKRGQNVTFRCDPISEHNRLYWYRQTLGQGPEFLTYFQNEAQLEKSRLLSDRFSAERPKGSFSTLEIQRTEQGDSAMYLCASSLGSADTQYFGPGTRLTVL.

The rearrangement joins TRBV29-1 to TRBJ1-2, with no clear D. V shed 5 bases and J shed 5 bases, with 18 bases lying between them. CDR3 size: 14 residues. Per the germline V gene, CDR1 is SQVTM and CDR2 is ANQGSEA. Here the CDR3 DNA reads TGCAGCGTTTGGAGTGGGAAGGAGACGTATGGCTACACCTTC. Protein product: CSVWSGKETYGYTF.

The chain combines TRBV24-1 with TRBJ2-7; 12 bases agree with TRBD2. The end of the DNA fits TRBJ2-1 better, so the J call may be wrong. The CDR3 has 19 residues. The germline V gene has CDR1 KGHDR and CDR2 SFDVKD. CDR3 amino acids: CATSDPNPLLAGGRDEQFF. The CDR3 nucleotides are TGTGCCACCAGTGATCCTAACCCCTTGCTAGCGGGAGGGCGGGATGAGCAGTTCTTC.

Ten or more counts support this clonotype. For the CDR3, the DNA is TGTGCCAGCAGTGAAGCTTCGACAGGGGTTTTTTCACCCCTCCACTTT. Translated: CASSEASTGVFSPLHF. The chain combines TRBV6-1 with TRBJ1-6; TRBD1 matches 8 bases. The germline CDR1 and CDR2 sequences are MNHNS and SASEGT. The CDR3 consists of 16 residues. The V gene end was trimmed by 0 bases and the J gene end by 9 bases; junction bases not matched to a gene: 7.

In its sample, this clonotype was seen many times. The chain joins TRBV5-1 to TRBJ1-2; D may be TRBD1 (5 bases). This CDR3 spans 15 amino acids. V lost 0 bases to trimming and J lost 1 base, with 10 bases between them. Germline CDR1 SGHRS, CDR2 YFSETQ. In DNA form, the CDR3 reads TGCGCCAGCAGCTTGGGACAGCTCTATAACTATGGCTACACCTTC. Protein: CASSLGQLYNYGYTF. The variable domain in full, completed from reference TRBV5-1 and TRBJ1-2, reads KAGVTQTPRYLIKTRGQQVTLSCSPISGHRSVSWYQQTPGQGLQFLFEYFSETQRNKGNFPGRFSGRQFSNSRSEMNVSTLELGDSALYLCASSLGQLYNYGYTFGSGTRLTVV.

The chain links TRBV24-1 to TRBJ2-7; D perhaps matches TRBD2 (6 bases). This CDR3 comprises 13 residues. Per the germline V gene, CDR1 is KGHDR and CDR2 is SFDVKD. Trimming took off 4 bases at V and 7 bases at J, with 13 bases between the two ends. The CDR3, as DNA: TGTGCCACCAGTGAGAGACTAGGCGATGAGCAGTACTTC. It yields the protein CATSERLGDEQYF.

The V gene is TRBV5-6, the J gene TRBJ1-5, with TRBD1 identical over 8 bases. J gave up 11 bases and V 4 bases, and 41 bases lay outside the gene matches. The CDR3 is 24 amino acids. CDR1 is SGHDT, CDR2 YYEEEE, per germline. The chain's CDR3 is CASSGKDRGQTDSTSRSISGSQHF. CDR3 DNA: TGTGCCAGCAGCGGAAAAGACAGGGGCCAGACAGATAGCACCTCGCGATCAATCAGCGGGTCCCAGCATTTT. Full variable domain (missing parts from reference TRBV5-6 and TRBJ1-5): DAGVTQSPTHLIKTRGQQVTLRCSPKSGHDTVSWYQQALGQGPQFIFQYYEEEERQRGNFPDRFSGHQFPNYSSELNVNALLLGDSALYLCASSGKDRGQTDSTSRSISGSQHFGDGTRLSIL.

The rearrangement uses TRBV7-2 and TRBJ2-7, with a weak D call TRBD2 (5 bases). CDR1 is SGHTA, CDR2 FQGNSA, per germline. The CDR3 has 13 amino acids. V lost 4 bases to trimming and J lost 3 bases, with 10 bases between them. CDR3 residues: CASSSRGGYEQYF. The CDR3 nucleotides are TGTGCCAGCAGCTCTCGGGGTGGCTACGAGCAGTACTTC.

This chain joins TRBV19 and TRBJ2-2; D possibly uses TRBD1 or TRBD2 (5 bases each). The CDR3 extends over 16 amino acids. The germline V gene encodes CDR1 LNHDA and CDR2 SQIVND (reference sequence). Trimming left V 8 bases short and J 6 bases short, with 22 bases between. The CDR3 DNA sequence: TGTGCCAGTGCCATTAACGGGGCGCACGATTCCGGGGAGCTGTTTTTT. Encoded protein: CASAINGAHDSGELFF.

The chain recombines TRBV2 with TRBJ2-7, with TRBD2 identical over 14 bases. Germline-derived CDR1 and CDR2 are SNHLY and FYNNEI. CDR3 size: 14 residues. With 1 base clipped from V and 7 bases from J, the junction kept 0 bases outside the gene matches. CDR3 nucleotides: TGTGCCAGCAGTGAAGGGACTAGCGGGGGGGAGCAGTACTTC. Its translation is CASSEGTSGGEQYF.

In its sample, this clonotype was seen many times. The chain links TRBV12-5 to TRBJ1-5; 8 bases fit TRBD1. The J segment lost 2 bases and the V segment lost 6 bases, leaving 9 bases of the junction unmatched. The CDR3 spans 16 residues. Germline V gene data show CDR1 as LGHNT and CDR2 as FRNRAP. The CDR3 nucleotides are TGTGCTAGTGGCCAAACGACAGGGGAGGGCAATCAGCCCCAGCATTTT. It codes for CASGQTTGEGNQPQHF. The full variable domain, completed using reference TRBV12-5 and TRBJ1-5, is DARVTQTPRHKVTEMGQEVTMRCQPILGHNTVFWYRQTMMQGLELLAYFRNRAPLDDSGMPKDRFSAEMPDATLATLKIQPSEPRDSAVYFCASGQTTGEGNQPQHFGDGTRLSIL.

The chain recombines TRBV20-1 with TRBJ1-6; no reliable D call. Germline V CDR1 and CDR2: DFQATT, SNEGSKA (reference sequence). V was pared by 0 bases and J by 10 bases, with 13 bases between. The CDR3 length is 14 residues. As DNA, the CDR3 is TGCAGTGCTAGAGATCCCACAGCGGCATCACCCCTCCACTTT. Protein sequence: CSARDPTAASPLHF.

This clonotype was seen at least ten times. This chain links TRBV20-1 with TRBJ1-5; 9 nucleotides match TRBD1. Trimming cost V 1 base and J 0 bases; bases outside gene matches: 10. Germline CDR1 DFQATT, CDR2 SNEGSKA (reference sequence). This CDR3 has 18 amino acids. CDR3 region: CSARASGQGSYSNQPQHF. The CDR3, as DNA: TGCAGTGCTAGAGCGTCGGGACAGGGATCTTATAGCAATCAGCCCCAGCATTTT.

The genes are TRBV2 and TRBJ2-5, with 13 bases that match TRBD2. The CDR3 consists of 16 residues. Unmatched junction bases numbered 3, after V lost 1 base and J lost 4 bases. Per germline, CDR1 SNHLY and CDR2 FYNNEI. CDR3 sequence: CASSEGLAGGGETQYF. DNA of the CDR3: TGTGCCAGCAGTGAAGGACTAGCGGGAGGTGGAGAGACCCAGTACTTC.

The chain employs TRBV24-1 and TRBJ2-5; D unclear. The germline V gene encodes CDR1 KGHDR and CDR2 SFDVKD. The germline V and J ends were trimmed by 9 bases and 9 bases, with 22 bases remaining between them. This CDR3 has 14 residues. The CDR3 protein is CATADAGGDQPQYF. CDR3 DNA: TGTGCCACCGCTGACGCAGGTGGGGATCAGCCCCAGTACTTC.

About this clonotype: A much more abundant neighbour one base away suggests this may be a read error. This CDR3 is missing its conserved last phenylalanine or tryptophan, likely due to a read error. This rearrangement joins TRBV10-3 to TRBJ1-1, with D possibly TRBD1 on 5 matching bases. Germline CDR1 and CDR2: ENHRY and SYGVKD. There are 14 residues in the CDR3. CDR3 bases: TGTGCCAGCAGTTACTCGGGACCGAGCACTGAAGCTTTCTCT. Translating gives CASSYSGPSTEAFS.

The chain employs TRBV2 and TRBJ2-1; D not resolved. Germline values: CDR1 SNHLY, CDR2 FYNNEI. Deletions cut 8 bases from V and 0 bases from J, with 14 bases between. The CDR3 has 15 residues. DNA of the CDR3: TGTGCCAGCTGCGCGAGAGGCAGCTCCTACAATGAGCAGTTCTTC. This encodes CASCARGSSYNEQFF.

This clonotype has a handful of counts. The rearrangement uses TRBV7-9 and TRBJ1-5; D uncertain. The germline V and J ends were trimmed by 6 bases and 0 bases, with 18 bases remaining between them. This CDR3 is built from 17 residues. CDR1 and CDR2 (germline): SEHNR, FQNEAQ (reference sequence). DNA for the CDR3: TGTGCCAGCAGTCCCCAAGGGCAAGGGCCTAGCAATCAGCCCCAGCATTTT. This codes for CASSPQGQGPSNQPQHF. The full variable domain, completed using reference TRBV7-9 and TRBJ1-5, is DTGVSQNPRHKITKRGQNVTFRCDPISEHNRLYWYRQTLGQGPEFLTYFQNEAQLEKSRLLSDRFSAERPKGSFSTLEIQRTEQGDSAMYLCASSPQGQGPSNQPQHFGDGTRLSIL.

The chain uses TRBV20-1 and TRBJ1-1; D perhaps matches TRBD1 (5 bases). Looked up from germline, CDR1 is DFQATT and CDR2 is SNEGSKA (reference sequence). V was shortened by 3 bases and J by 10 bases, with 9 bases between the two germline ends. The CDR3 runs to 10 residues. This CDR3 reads CSASPGLAFF. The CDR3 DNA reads TGCAGTGCTAGCCCGGGACTAGCTTTCTTT.

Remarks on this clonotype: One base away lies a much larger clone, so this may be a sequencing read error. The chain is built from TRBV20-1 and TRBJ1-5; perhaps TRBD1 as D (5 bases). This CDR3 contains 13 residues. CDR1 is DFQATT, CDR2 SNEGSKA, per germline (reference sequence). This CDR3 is CNARGTDNQPQHF. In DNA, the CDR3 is TGCAATGCTAGAGGGACGGATAATCAGCCCCAGCATTTT.

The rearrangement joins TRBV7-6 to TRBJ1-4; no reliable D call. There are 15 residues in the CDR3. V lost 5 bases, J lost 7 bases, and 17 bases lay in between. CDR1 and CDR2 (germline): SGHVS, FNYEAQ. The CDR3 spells CASSPDYLGSEKLFF. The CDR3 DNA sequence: TGTGCCAGCAGCCCCGACTATTTGGGAAGTGAAAAACTGTTTTTT.

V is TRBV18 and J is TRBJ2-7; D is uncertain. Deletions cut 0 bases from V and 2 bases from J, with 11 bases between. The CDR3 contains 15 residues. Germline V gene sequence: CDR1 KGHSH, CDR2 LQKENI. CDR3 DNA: TGTGCCAGCTCACCACCGAGACCGATGGCCTACGAGCAGTACTTC. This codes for CASSPPRPMAYEQYF.

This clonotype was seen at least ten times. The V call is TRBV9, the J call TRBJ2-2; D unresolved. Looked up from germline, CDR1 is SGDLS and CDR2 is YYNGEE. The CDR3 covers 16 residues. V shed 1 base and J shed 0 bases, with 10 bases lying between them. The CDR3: CASSVSYRANTGELFF. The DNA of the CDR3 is TGTGCCAGCAGCGTAAGCTATAGGGCGAACACCGGGGAGCTGTTTTTT.